These T cell receptor beta chains were read from a single sample in a study of TIL therapy for anti-PD-1-resistant metastatic lung cancer. Some clones are missing from TCRdb's copy, which holds only in-frame ones; the method was immunoSEQ multiplex PCR. Among about 26,000 clones, just under 75% were seen once, and the ten largest hold 6.5% to 8%. This sample comprised tumor tissue, obtained at baseline. Receptors were obtained from a person aged 25 to 80 with non-small cell lung cancer. Both conserved end residues are part of each CDR3. The D gene is left open where the match is weak. Size is omitted from some rows. Given values are once, few, many or a class for expanded clones.

D,V,J,size,DNA,CDR3
NA,TRBV6-6,TRBJ2-7,NA,TGTGCCAGCAGTTACTCTGGGCAGTCCTACTTC,CASSYSGQSYF
TRBD1,TRBV6-1,TRBJ2-5,NA,TGTGCCAGCAGTAATACAGGGGGCTTTGAGACCCAGTACTTC,CASSNTGGFETQYF
TRBD1,TRBV10-1,TRBJ1-3,NA,TGCGCCAGCGACGGACAGGGGTCCTCACCCTCTGGAAACACCATATATTTT,CASDGQGSSPSGNTIYF
TRBD1,TRBV10-3,TRBJ1-2,NA,TGTGCCATCAGTGGGACAGGGGTCAACTATGGCTACACCTTC,CAISGTGVNYGYTF
NA,TRBV2,TRBJ1-3,once,TGTGCCAGCGTCGCCCGGTCCCCCGGGCCCTATGGAAACACCATATATTTT,CASVARSPGPYGNTIYF
TRBD1,TRBV29-1,TRBJ1-2,NA,TGCAGCGTTGGCGGGACAGAGGGCTACACCTTC,CSVGGTEGYTF
TRBD1,TRBV4-2,TRBJ2-7,NA,TGTGCCAGCAGCCTCGACAGGGGGCGACCCTACGAGCAGTACTTC,CASSLDRGRPYEQYF
TRBD1,TRBV10-3,TRBJ1-1,NA,TGTGCCATCAGTGGGGACGACAGGGGGCTGACTGAAGCTTTCTTT,CAISGDDRGLTEAFF
NA,TRBV5-6,TRBJ1-6,few,TGTGCCAGCAGCTCCCTGTCCTCTGTAGCGTCACCCCTCCACTTT,CASSSLSSVASPLHF
NA,TRBV19,TRBJ2-1,NA,TGTGCCAGTAGTATGGGCAGGGCCAATGAGCAGTTCTTC,CASSMGRANEQFF
NA,TRBV7-2,TRBJ2-7,once,TGTGCCAGCAGCCCAGGGTTCGAGCAGTACTTC,CASSPGFEQYF